The rows below give T cell receptor beta chains drawn from one sample of a study of lymphopenia after photon versus proton radiotherapy. Sequencing was performed with immunoSEQ multiplex PCR; in TCRdb, only in-frame clones are kept and a portion is missing. Counted here are some 27,000 clones, roughly 89% occurring once; the ten biggest clones make up less than 20%. This specimen consisted of peripheral blood, obtained from a patient treated with photon-based radiotherapy. Receptors originate from a man in his forties or fifties with gastric cancer. Each CDR3 is given with its conserved first and last residue. A D gene is named only where the DNA matches it firmly. Rows give clone size only sometimes, using once, few, many, or a class for an expanded clone.

V: TRBV10-3; D: NA; length: 11; size: NA; J: TRBJ2-2; CDR3: CATVDTGELFF; DNA: TGTGCCACCGTGGACACCGGGGAGCTGTTTTTT
V: TRBV12-5; D: NA; length: 13; size: NA; J: TRBJ1-2; CDR3: CASGWPNNYGYTF; DNA: TGTGCTAGTGGTTGGCCTAATAACTATGGCTACACCTTC
V: TRBV19; D: NA; length: 18; size: NA; J: TRBJ1-5; CDR3: CASSILLGQLYSNQPQHF; DNA: TGTGCCAGTAGTATATTGTTGGGGCAGCTCTATAGCAATCAGCCCCAGCATTTT
V: TRBV7-7; D: NA; length: 14; size: NA; J: TRBJ2-2; CDR3: CASSLQGFTGELFF; DNA: TGTGCCAGCAGCCTCCAGGGGTTCACCGGGGAGCTGTTTTTT
V: TRBV5-8; D: NA; length: 14; size: NA; J: TRBJ1-5; CDR3: CASSGAYSNQPQHF; DNA: TGTGCCAGCAGCGGGGCCTATAGCAATCAGCCCCAGCATTTT
V: TRBV10-2; D: NA; length: 14; size: few; J: TRBJ1-3; CDR3: CATRGGFSGNTIYF; DNA: TGCGCCACCAGGGGCGGATTCTCTGGAAACACCATATATTTT
V: TRBV11-2; D: NA; length: 16; size: NA; J: TRBJ2-1; CDR3: CASSLGVTVSYNEQFF; DNA: TGTGCCAGCAGCTTAGGGGTTACGGTCTCCTACAATGAGCAGTTCTTC
V: TRBV2; D: TRBD1; length: 13; size: NA; J: TRBJ1-1; CDR3: CASTYRGGTEAFF; DNA: TGTGCCAGCACTTACAGGGGAGGCACTGAAGCTTTCTTT
V: TRBV5-6; D: NA; length: 11; size: NA; J: TRBJ2-3; CDR3: CASSLGDTQYF; DNA: TGTGCCAGCAGCTTGGGTGATACGCAGTATTTT
V: TRBV9; D: NA; length: 12; size: NA; J: TRBJ2-3; CDR3: CASQGDTDTQYF; DNA: TGTGCCAGCCAAGGCGACACAGATACGCAGTATTTT
V: TRBV11-2; D: NA; length: 13; size: NA; J: TRBJ2-3; CDR3: CASSPIPGDTQYF; DNA: TGTGCCAGCAGCCCGATACCTGGAGATACGCAGTATTTT
V: TRBV13; D: NA; length: 14; size: NA; J: TRBJ1-2; CDR3: CASSLVRGGDGYTF; DNA: TGTGCCAGCAGCTTAGTGAGGGGCGGAGATGGCTACACCTTC
V: TRBV2; D: NA; length: 16; size: NA; J: TRBJ2-3; CDR3: CASSTAWSINTDTQYF; DNA: TGTGCCAGCTCGACGGCGTGGTCCATAAACACAGATACGCAGTATTTT
V: TRBV7-2; D: NA; length: 15; size: NA; J: TRBJ2-5; CDR3: CASSPRGNFGETQYF; DNA: TGTGCCAGCAGCCCTCGGGGGAACTTCGGGGAGACCCAGTACTTC
V: TRBV6-1; D: TRBD2; length: 16; size: few; J: TRBJ2-3; CDR3: CASSEIAGGRTDTQYF; DNA: TGTGCCAGCAGTGAAATAGCGGGGGGCCGCACAGATACGCAGTATTTT
V: TRBV6-1; D: NA; length: 18; size: NA; J: TRBJ2-2; CDR3: CASSDSHRGGGPTGELFF; DNA: TGTGCCAGCAGTGATTCTCATAGAGGCGGGGGCCCCACCGGGGAGCTGTTTTTT
V: TRBV7-7; D: NA; length: 13; size: NA; J: TRBJ1-1; CDR3: CASSLVAGTEAFF; DNA: TGTGCCAGCAGCTTAGTAGCTGGCACTGAAGCTTTCTTT
V: TRBV18; D: NA; length: 11; size: NA; J: TRBJ2-2; CDR3: CASSQEEELFF; DNA: TGTGCCAGCTCACAAGAGGAGGAGCTGTTTTTT
V: TRBV10-2; D: NA; length: 15; size: NA; J: TRBJ1-5; CDR3: CASSERDWGNQPQHF; DNA: TGCGCCAGCAGTGAGAGGGACTGGGGCAATCAGCCCCAGCATTTT
V: TRBV5-1; D: TRBD2; length: 16; size: NA; J: TRBJ2-1; CDR3: CASSLPGTSSYNEQFF; DNA: TGCGCCAGCAGCCTCCCCGGGACTAGCTCCTACAATGAGCAGTTCTTC
V: TRBV15; D: NA; length: 18; size: NA; J: TRBJ2-1; CDR3: CATSRETLPGSYSNEQFF; DNA: TGTGCCACCAGCAGAGAAACCCTACCCGGCAGTTACTCTAATGAGCAGTTCTTC
V: TRBV30; D: NA; length: 13; size: NA; J: TRBJ2-7; CDR3: CAWSVDSLYEQYF; DNA: TGTGCCTGGAGTGTAGACAGTCTCTACGAGCAGTACTTC
V: TRBV5-1; D: NA; length: 15; size: NA; J: TRBJ1-5; CDR3: CASSLDGDSNQPQHF; DNA: TGCGCCAGCAGCTTAGACGGGGATAGCAATCAGCCCCAGCATTTT
V: TRBV4-1; D: NA; length: 14; size: NA; J: TRBJ2-4; CDR3: CASSQVLAKNIQYF; DNA: TGCGCCAGCAGCCAAGTGTTAGCCAAAAACATTCAGTACTTC
V: TRBV2; D: NA; length: 14; size: once; J: TRBJ1-5; CDR3: CASSEGAGNQPQHF; DNA: TGTGCCAGCAGTGAAGGGGCAGGTAATCAGCCCCAGCATTTT
V: TRBV11-2; D: TRBD1; length: 14; size: once; J: TRBJ2-3; CDR3: CASSPQGFTDTQYF; DNA: TGTGCCAGCAGCCCACAGGGGTTTACAGATACGCAGTATTTT
V: TRBV5-1; D: TRBD1; length: 13; size: NA; J: TRBJ1-2; CDR3: CASSYDRVSGYTF; DNA: TGCGCCAGCAGCTATGACAGGGTGAGTGGCTACACCTTC
V: TRBV15; D: NA; length: 15; size: NA; J: TRBJ2-7; CDR3: CATSRGGGPGDEQYF; DNA: TGTGCCACCAGCAGGGGAGGGGGACCAGGGGACGAGCAGTACTTC